This T cell receptor beta chain was retrieved from a study of beta chain features in type 1 diabetes (dated by TCRdb to 2016 to 2018). Turning to the overall study: No differences in mean age, gender distribution, total cell number or subset yield were found between patients and healthy donors. A total of 107,917,701 sorted cells were examined across all samples, and the number of cells per subset was strongly correlated with RNA yield. In the study, TCRB repertoires of sorted circulating CD4+ T cell subsets from recently diagnosed type 1 diabetes patients were compared with those of matched healthy donors. Regulatory and stem cell-like memory subsets were obtained from only 8 patients and roughly eight healthy donors, while naive and central memory subsets were obtained from all 28 donors. Points the paper makes about the study in general: Naive, central memory and regulatory TCRB repertoires appeared to be more alike among patients than among healthy donors. A moderate but significant shortening of TCRB CDR3 length was observed in type 1 diabetes patients in all four CD4+ subsets. Because small numbers of individuals were included in the HLA sub-analyses, any influence of HLA type on TCRB rearrangement was left unresolved. PCR might favor shorter templates, but patient and control samples were amplified and corrected together, so any skew would affect both groups equally. Sequencing cDNA rather than genomic DNA could over-represent highly expressing activated cells, although activation and CD3 levels did not differ between groups. At VDJ recombination sites, type 1 diabetes patients had fewer insertions and more deleted nucleotides, which implies abnormalities in thymic rearrangement.

Each donor gave one peripheral blood draw, approximately 110 mL on average, collected into heparinised tubes. Using a panel that included CD45RO, CCR7, CD25, CD127, CD95 and CD27, naive, central memory, regulatory and stem cell-like memory CD4+ T cells were sorted on a BD FACSAria II. Purity was above 95% for every sorted population. PBMCs were isolated right away by Lymphoprep density gradient centrifugation and were stained directly, without culture. To minimize batch effects, samples were stained and sorted in pairs, one healthy donor with one patient per experiment. Note on this clone: Its antigen remains unidentified. Base qualities were left out, and no much larger clone turns up one base away.

The CDR1 and CDR2 encoded by the germline V gene are MGHDK and SYGVNS. V and J are trimmed by 3 bases and 3 bases, and the gene matches miss 5 bases of the junction. The CDR3, cysteine through phenylalanine, is 15 amino acids long. Just CDR3 DNA is preserved here, 45 bases in frame from base 1. The entire isolated RNA was reverse transcribed using the High Capacity cDNA Reverse Transcription Kit, and thus expressed TCRB transcripts were sequenced. Deep immunoSEQ sequencing was applied to naive, central memory and regulatory T cell samples, giving an average of about 3.7 million total reads per sample. After sorted cells were lysed in RLT buffer, RNA was extracted with DNase-treated RNeasy Micro or Mini kits, with the choice depending on cell number. Each cell subset was processed on its own to prevent cross-contamination, while patient and healthy donor samples were processed together. The immunoSEQ multiplex PCR was used to amplify TCRB sequences from cDNA, yielding 87-bp fragments that span the CDR3 region. The amplicons were sequenced using the Illumina HiSeq platform. The paper's processing steps were these. Synthetic template baselines were used to correct PCR bias computationally, reads within Hamming distance 2 were collapsed together, and singletons that could not be merged were discarded. Reads were aligned against IMGT so that V, D and J genes, CDR3 length and insertions or deletions at six rearrangement sites could be assigned. Within each subset, clonotype counts were normalized to the number of sorted cells before true diversity and Gini coefficients were calculated with the tcR R package. Repertoire sharing was quantified using the overlap coefficient calculated on TCRB nucleotide sequences. Out-of-frame TCRB sequences from naive cells were analyzed as a proxy for the pre-selection repertoire. The table comes from immuneACCESS by way of TCRdb, which keeps in-frame sequences with V and J called. Part of the clones is missing from these tables; in studies checked, under half for an unresolved V gene and the rest for unknown reasons. Clone size and V and J calls were adopted from that table, with D and trimming inferred from the DNA. This sample holds roughly 330,000 clones; about 10% were observed only once. The top ten clones comprise just over 0.015% of the sample.

Input material: naive CD4+ T cells from blood. The sample's cell subset or site label is to be understood as: true naive CD4+ T cells. The TCR comes from a woman in her twenties or thirties in good health. Recombination joined TRBV25-1 with TRBJ2-5, and 9 bases in between align with TRBD1. Here the CDR3 is given as CASSDPGQGEETQYF. The nucleotides are TGTGCCAGCAGTGACCCGGGACAGGGAGAAGAGACCCAGTACTTC.